The entry below gives a single TCR beta chain sequence along with its context. The antigen remains unidentified. The sample belongs to a study of T-cell memory formation after mild COVID-19. General study results and limits: Contracting clones from day 15 to 85 showed balanced CD4/CD8; later expanders favored CD4+. Pre-infection memory showed some responding clones, and this suggested that cross-reactive memory joined. Researchers could not confirm that second-wave clones peaking on day 37 targeted SARS-CoV-2.

The V and J ends lost 5 bases and 3 bases respectively, with 14 bases between them. Per germline, CDR1 SGHAT and CDR2 FQNNGV. The CDR3 length is 14 residues. It was 5'RACE with constant-segment primers that produced the TCR alpha and TCR beta cDNA libraries, which carried sample barcodes and UMIs. One entry per CDR3 protein, called by TCRdb with MiXCR from the 5' RACE reads. In the table there are about 610,000 distinct CDR3 sequences, approximately 15% of which are singletons. The clonotype originates from an adult woman who had mild COVID-19 (a few samples of this study predate the infection). Cell type and time point are not known. J is TRBJ2-7 and V is TRBV11-2, with D tentatively TRBD1 (7 bases). The sample taken for sequencing was PBMCs or a T cell subset sorted from them (not recorded which). CDR3 protein: CASSPQGGLYEQYF. Here the CDR3 DNA reads TGTGCCAGCAGCCCTCAGGGGGGACTCTACGAGCAGTACTTC.